Reported below is one T cell receptor (beta chain). Its antigen is still unknown. TCRdb's table, derived via immunoSEQ multiplex PCR, lists solely in-frame clones and lacks some. The sample holds about 1 million clones, under 80% seen once. This sample was taken from a study of shared clonotypes between healthy human individuals. Study-level points and caveats: In this cohort, only blood was sampled, and tissue repertoires likely differ.

CD4+ cell separation produced CD45RA+ naive and CD45RA-negative memory subsets. The receptor's source is a man aged 18-30 years in good health. Sequenced input: memory CD4+ T cells sorted from blood. Subset in this sample: CD45RA-negative fraction.

The CDR3 DNA follows: TGTGCCAGCAGCCCAGGGGCGTGGGCCCAGCATTTT. This gives the protein CASSPGAWAQHF. The genes are TRBV28 and TRBJ1-5; D perhaps matches TRBD1 (6 bases). The CDR3 is 12 residues long. Deletions cut 6 bases from V and 11 bases from J, with 14 bases between. Germline assignment: CDR1 MDHEN and CDR2 SYDVKM.